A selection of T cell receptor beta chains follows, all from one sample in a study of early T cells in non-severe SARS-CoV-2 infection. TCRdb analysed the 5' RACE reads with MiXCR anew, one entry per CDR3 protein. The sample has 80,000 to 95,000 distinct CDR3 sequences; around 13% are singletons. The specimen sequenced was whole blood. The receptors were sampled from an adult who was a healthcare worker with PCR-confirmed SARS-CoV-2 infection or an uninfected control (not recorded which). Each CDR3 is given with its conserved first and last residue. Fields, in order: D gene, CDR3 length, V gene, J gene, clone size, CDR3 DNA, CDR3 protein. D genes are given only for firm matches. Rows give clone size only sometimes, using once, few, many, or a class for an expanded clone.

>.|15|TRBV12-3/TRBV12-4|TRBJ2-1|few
TGTGCCAGCAGTTTACGGGCGGGAAAGTACAATGAGCAGTTCTTC
CASSLRAGKYNEQFF
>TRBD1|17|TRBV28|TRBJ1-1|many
TGTGCCAGCAGTTCCCCCGGGACAGGGGGCAGGAGCACTGAAGCTTTCTTT
CASSSPGTGGRSTEAFF
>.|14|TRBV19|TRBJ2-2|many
TGTGCCAGTAGACCGAGTCAGAACACCGGGGAGCTGTTTTTT
CASRPSQNTGELFF
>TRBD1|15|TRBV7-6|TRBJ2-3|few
TGTGCCAGCAGCCCCGGACAGGGCATCCCAGATACGCAGTATTTT
CASSPGQGIPDTQYF
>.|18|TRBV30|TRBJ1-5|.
TGTGCCTGGGGACCTGGGTACGAGCAAAGGGGTAACAATCAGCCCCAGCATTTT
CAWGPGYEQRGNNQPQHF
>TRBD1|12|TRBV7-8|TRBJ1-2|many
TGTGCCAGCAGCTTAGCAGGGGGCGGCTACACCTTC
CASSLAGGGYTF
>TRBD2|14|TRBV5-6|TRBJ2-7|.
TGTGCCAGCAGCTTGGGGACTAGGAATTACGAGCAGTACTTC
CASSLGTRNYEQYF
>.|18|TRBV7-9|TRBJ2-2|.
TGTGCCAGCAGCCCGCATACGAATTTCCTTCTAAGGGCCGGGGAGCTGTTTTTT
CASSPHTNFLLRAGELFF
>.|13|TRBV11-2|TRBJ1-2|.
TGTGCCAGCAGCTTAGGTGGACAGCGCCGGGCCACCTTC
CASSLGGQRRATF
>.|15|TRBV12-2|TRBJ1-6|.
TGTGCAAGTCGCCGGGACATTTTTCATAATTCACCCCTCCACTTT
CASRRDIFHNSPLHF
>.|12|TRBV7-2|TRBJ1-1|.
TGTGCCAGCAGCATCCAGCGGGGTGAAGCTTTCTTT
CASSIQRGEAFF
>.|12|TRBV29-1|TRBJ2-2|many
TGCAGCGTTACAGGCCCCACCGGGGAGCTGTTTTTT
CSVTGPTGELFF
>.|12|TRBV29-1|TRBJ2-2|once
TGCAGCGTCCGACAGAACACCGGGGAGCTGTTTTTT
CSVRQNTGELFF
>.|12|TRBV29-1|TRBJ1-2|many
TGCAGCGGCCAACAGGGCCCCTCTGGCTACACCTTC
CSGQQGPSGYTF
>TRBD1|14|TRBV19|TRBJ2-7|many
TGTGCCAGTAGCGCCGGGACAGGGTCCTACGAGCAGTACTTC
CASSAGTGSYEQYF
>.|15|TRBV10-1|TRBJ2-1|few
TGCGCCAGCAACTCCGGGGGGCCTGGACACAATGAGCAGTTCTTC
CASNSGGPGHNEQFF
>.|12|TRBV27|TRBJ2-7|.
TGTGCCAGCAGGACTGGCTCCTACGAGCAGTACTTC
CASRTGSYEQYF
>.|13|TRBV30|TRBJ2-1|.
TGTGCCTGGAGTGAGGGACGGTCTGGTGAGCAGTTCTTC
CAWSEGRSGEQFF
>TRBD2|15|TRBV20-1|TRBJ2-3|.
TGCAGTGCTCTTAGCGGGGGCCCGAACACAGATACGCAGTATTTT
CSALSGGPNTDTQYF
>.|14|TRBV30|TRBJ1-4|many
TGTGCCTGGAGTGTACGGGGTATGGGTGAAAAACTGTTTTTT
CAWSVRGMGEKLFF
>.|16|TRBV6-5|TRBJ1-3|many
TGTGCCAGCAGTTACCAGGGACCCAGAACTGGAAACACCATATATTTT
CASSYQGPRTGNTIYF
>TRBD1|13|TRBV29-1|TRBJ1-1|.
TGCAGCTTTTGGGACAGAATGAACACTGAAGCTTTCTTT
CSFWDRMNTEAFF
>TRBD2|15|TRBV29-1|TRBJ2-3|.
TGCAGCGTCACTATAGCGGGGGGGCCAACAGATACGCAATATTTT
CSVTIAGGPTDTQYF
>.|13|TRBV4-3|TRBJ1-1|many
TGCGCCAGCAGCCAAACAGGGAATACTGAAGCTTTCTTT
CASSQTGNTEAFF
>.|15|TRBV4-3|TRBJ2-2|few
TGCGCCAGCAGCCAAGAGGCGGCAGTCCCCGGGGAGCTGTTTTTT
CASSQEAAVPGELFF
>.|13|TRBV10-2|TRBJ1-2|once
TGCGCCAGCACTTGGGTCCCGGAGTATGGCTACACCTTC
CASTWVPEYGYTF
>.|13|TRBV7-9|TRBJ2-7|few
TGTGCCAGCAGCTTAACCCCCCCCCCCGAGCAGTACTTC
CASSLTPPPEQYF
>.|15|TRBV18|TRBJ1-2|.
TGTGCCAGCTCCTTTTTAGGCAGGGATGACTATGGCTACACCTTC
CASSFLGRDDYGYTF
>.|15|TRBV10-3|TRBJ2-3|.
TGTGCCATCAGTGAGTCGGGGCCGTTCACAGATACGCAGTATTTT
CAISESGPFTDTQYF
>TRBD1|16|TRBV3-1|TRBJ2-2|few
TGTGCCAGCAGCCCACAGGGGGCGCGGGACACCGGGGAGCTGTTTTTT
CASSPQGARDTGELFF
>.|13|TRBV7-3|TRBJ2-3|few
TGTGCCAGCAGCTTCGGACACCCAGATACGCAGTATTTT
CASSFGHPDTQYF
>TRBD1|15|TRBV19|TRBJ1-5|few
TGTGCCAGTACCACGACAGGGTGGAGCAATCAGCCCCAGCATTTT
CASTTTGWSNQPQHF
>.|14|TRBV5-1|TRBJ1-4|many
TGCGCCAGCAGCTTGGAGGGAAATAATGAAAAACTGTTTTTT
CASSLEGNNEKLFF
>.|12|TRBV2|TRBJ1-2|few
TGTGCCAGCGGTCCAGGGAATGAAGGCTACACCTTC
CASGPGNEGYTF
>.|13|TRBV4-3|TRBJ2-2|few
TGCGCCAGCAGCCAAGATCGAGGGGGGGAGCTGTTTTTT
CASSQDRGGELFF
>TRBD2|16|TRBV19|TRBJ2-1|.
TGTGCCAGTAGTAGCCCCCTTAGCGGGGGGGCGAATGAGCAGTTCTTC
CASSSPLSGGANEQFF
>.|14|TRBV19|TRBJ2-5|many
TGTGCCAGTAGTATCTCAGGGGCCGGGGAGACCCAGTACTTC
CASSISGAGETQYF
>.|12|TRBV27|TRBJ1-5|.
TGTGCCAGCAGGACCAGCAATCAGCCCCAGCATTTT
CASRTSNQPQHF
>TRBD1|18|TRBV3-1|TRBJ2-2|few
TGTGCCAGCAGCCAAGGACCCGGGACAGGGGTAAACACCGGGGAGCTGTTTTTT
CASSQGPGTGVNTGELFF
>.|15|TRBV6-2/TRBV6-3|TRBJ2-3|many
TGTGCCAGCAGTGATGGCGGGGGCCCACAAGATACGCAGTATTTT
CASSDGGGPQDTQYF
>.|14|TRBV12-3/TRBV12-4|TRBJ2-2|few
TGTGCCAGCAACCTGGGGGGGAACACCGGGGAGCTGTTTTTT
CASNLGGNTGELFF
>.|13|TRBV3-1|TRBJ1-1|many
TGTGCCAGCAGCAAGGGTAGGATCACTGAAGCTTTCTTT
CASSKGRITEAFF
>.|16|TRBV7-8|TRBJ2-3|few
TGTGCCAGCAGCTTAGCTGGTGTCTGGAGCACAGATACGCAGTATTTT
CASSLAGVWSTDTQYF